The 2 T cell receptor beta chains in this list originate from one sample, sequenced in a study of metastatic and nonmetastatic thyroid tumors. TCRdb re-analyzed the PCR reads through MiXCR. The sample lists 30,000 to 35,000 clones; about 20% were seen once. None of the patients had undergone any treatment ahead of thyroid surgery. The sample comprised tumor tissue. These receptor sequences come from a male donor with papillary thyroid cancer or a benign thyroid nodule (not recorded which). Some clones in this sample may be carry-over from other donors' samples.

This clone was detected many times. In the same sample, other DNA sequences code for this CDR3. The chain carries TRBV11-2 and TRBJ1-1; 8 positions match TRBD1. CDR3 length: 15 amino acids. V lost 2 bases to trimming and J lost 4 bases; unmatched junction nucleotides: 6. CDR1 is SGHAT and CDR2 is FQNNGV in the germline V gene. The CDR3 is CASSLQGAVSTEAFF. In DNA, the CDR3 is TGTGCCAGCAGCTTACAGGGGGCAGTGAGCACTGAAGCTTTCTTT.

In this sample, this clone turned up a few times. The chain is built from TRBV10-2 and TRBJ2-7; possible D gene TRBD1, 6 bases. Germline V gene lookup returns CDR1 WSHSY and CDR2 SAAADI. V was pared by 5 bases and J by 7 bases, with 12 bases between. CDR3 length: 12 residues. This CDR3 is CASSYSGTEQYF. Written as DNA, the CDR3 is TGCGCCAGCAGTTATTCAGGGACAGAGCAGTACTTC.